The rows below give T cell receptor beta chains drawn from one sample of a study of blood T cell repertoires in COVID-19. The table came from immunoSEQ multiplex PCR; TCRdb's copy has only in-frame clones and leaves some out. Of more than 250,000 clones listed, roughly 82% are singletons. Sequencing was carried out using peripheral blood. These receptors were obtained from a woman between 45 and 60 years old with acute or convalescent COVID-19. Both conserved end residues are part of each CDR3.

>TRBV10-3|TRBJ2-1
CAIRDSDNEQFF
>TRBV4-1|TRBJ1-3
CASSQGPGWLSGNTIYF
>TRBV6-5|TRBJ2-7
CASSPDSLPYYEQYF
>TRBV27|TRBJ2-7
CASSPGQGAYEQYF
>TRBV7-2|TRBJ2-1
CASSQGGRLAGEVYNEQFF
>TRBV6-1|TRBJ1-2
CASSEEGTYGYTF
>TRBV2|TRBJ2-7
CASRERQYEQYF
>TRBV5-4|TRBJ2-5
CASSPQETQYF
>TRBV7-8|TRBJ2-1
CASSRGGSGRVREQFF
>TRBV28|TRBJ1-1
CASSSRQDEAFF
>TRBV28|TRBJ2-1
CASSFWVTSALNSYNEQFF
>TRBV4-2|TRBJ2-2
CASSQQTGDNTGELFF
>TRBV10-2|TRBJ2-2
CASLGLNTGELFF
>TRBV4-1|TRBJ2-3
CASSQRFSGRKSTDTQYF
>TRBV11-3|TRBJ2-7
CASSSGGAEFYEQYF
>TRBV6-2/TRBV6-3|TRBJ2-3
CASSYDSVDTQYF
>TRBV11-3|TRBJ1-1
CASSLGAGTEAFF
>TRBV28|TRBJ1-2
CASRPSGARGYTF
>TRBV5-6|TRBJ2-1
CASSLEILAGVSDEQFF
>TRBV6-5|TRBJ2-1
CASSYNQIYNEQFF
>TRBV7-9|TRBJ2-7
CASMIGGSYEQYF
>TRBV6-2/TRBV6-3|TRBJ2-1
CASSYSGTSDDNEQFF
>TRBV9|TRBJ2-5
CASSTAAGETQYF
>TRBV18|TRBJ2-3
CASSPLGQTDTQYF
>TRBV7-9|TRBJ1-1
CASSENPGQGRTEAFF
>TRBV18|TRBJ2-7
CASSPRTGNEQYF
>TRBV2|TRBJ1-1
CASSGQGGTEAFF
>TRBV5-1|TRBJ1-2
CASSPPGHRTPYGYTF
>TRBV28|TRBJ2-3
CASSLLYGSRSDTQYF
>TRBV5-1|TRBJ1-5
CASSFDSRNQPQHF
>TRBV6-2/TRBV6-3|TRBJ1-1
CASSYGAGTEAFF
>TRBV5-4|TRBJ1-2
CASSQGTEKGYGYTF
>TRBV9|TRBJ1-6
CASSVGGTYNSPLHF
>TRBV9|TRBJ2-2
CASSPPPGWAGELFF
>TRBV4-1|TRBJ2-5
CASSRTGEETQYF
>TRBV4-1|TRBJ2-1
CASRGLAGGPITFRNEQFF
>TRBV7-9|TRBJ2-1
CASSLYPEAFYNEQFF
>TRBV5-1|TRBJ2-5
CASSALGQGDQETQYF
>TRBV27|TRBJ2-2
CASSLWGLAGITGELFF
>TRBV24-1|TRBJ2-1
CATSDSGRHNEQFF
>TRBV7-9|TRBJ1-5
CASSLGTGGGNQPQHF
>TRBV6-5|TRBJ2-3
CASSFRLAGGTQYF
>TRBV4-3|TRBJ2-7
CASSQTSGSYEQYF
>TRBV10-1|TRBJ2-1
CASIEGAWAGVTSSYNEQFF
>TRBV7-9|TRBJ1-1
CASSLTGGPGPEAFF
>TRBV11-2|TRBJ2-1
CASSLVPGLADNEQFF
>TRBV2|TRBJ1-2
CASSEGANYGYTF
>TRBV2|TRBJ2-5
CASSAPRDGQETQYF
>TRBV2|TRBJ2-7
CASSSRLAEGYEQYF
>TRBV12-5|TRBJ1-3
CASPWTASFFGNTIYF
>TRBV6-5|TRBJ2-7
CASSTFYRGSYEQYF
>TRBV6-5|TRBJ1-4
CASSRTGRGEKLFF
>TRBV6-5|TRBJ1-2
CASRRSSSLYGYTF
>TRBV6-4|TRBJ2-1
CASSSLTSGRAPYNEQFF
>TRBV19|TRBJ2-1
CASSIGFGGDEQFF